What follows are 20 T cell receptor beta chains derived from one specimen sequenced in a study of breast tumors, draining lymph nodes, adjacent tissues. Breast cancer patients provided tissue from their axillary draining lymph nodes. TCRdb re-called the multiplex PCR reads with MiXCR, one entry per CDR3 protein. The sample contains 200,000 to 250,000 distinct CDR3 sequences, approximately 30% of which appear only once. The material sequenced was axillary lymph node tissue. The receptors here all came from a female donor with breast cancer. Some clones in this sample may be carry-over from other donors' samples.

J is TRBJ2-5 and V is TRBV18; a weak D match, TRBD1 (5 bases). V lost 3 bases, J lost 4 bases, and 15 bases lay in between. CDR3 size: 15 residues. Germline V gene sequence: CDR1 KGHSH, CDR2 LQKENI. Written as DNA, the CDR3 is TGTGCCAGCTCACCCGAGCGTAGGGGTGGAGAGACCCAGTACTTC. Protein sequence: CASSPERRGGETQYF.

The table lists this clonotype with many counts. The chain has TRBV9 and TRBJ1-4; a possible D gene is TRBD1 (5 bases). V was pared by 3 bases and J by 0 bases, with 15 bases between. Germline V gene lookup returns CDR1 SGDLS and CDR2 YYNGEE. This CDR3 has 17 amino acids. The CDR3 region is CASSETGSFATNEKLFF. CDR3 nucleotide sequence: TGTGCCAGCAGCGAAACAGGCTCCTTTGCAACTAATGAAAAACTGTTTTTT.

The chain couples TRBV7-8 to TRBJ2-7; 8 nucleotides line up with TRBD2. Germline values: CDR1 SGHVS, CDR2 FQNEAQ. The CDR3 runs 14 residues. V trimming: 4 bases; J trimming: 3 bases; junction bases outside the gene matches: 5. The CDR3 coding sequence is TGTGCCAGCAGCTCCAACAGCGGGAGCTACGAGCAGTACTTC. Protein: CASSSNSGSYEQYF.

There are many counts of this clonotype. The DNA of the CDR3 is TGTGCCAGCAGCTTAACATCAGATACGCAGTATTTT. Protein sequence: CASSLTSDTQYF. V and J are TRBV7-3 and TRBJ2-3; D is uncertain. The CDR3 length is 12 residues. Germline V gene data show CDR1 as SGHTA and CDR2 as FQGTGA. Trimming took 0 bases from V and 4 from J, leaving 2 bases between them.

This clonotype was observed at least ten times. The J gene is TRBJ2-3, the V gene TRBV3-1; TRBD2 aligns across 16 bases. With 5 bases clipped from V and 0 bases from J, the junction kept 8 bases outside the gene matches. The CDR3 runs to 19 residues. Germline CDR1 LGHDT, CDR2 YNNKEL (reference sequence). Written as DNA, the CDR3 is TGTGCCAGCAGCAAGGGACTAGCGGGAGGGCCCACCAGCACAGATACGCAGTATTTT. Amino acid sequence: CASSKGLAGGPTSTDTQYF.

This clonotype has only one observation. CDR3 coding DNA: TGTGCCAGCAGTGAGGGACACCGACCCTCTGGAAACACCATATATTTT. Its translation is CASSEGHRPSGNTIYF. The J gene is TRBJ1-3, the V gene TRBV9; TRBD1 is a possible D gene (6 bases). The CDR3 is made up of 16 amino acids. The V and J ends lost 5 bases and 0 bases respectively, with 15 bases between them. From germline, CDR1 is SGDLS and CDR2 YYNGEE.

This sequence joins TRBV20-1 and TRBJ2-2; D might be TRBD1 (6 bases). The ends were cut back, 6 bases at V and 1 base at J, with 18 bases in the middle. Germline V gene lookup returns CDR1 DFQATT and CDR2 SNEGSKA (reference sequence). The CDR3 loop spans 16 amino acids. CDR3 sequence: CSAPRDNRMNTGELFF. As DNA, the CDR3 is TGCAGTGCACCCCGGGACAACCGAATGAACACCGGGGAGCTGTTTTTT.

This clonotype came up many times. The gene calls are TRBV6-2 or TRBV6-3 and TRBJ1-5; TRBD1 matches 11 bases. J lost 2 bases, V lost 0 bases, and 12 bases had no gene match. The germline V gene encodes CDR1 MNHEY and CDR2 SVGEGT. The CDR3 loop spans 20 amino acids. The CDR3 bases are TGTGCCAGCAGTTACTCTTCGGGACAGGGGGGGGTGCCCGGCAATCAGCCCCAGCATTTT. Protein: CASSYSSGQGGVPGNQPQHF.

At least ten counts were recorded for this clonotype. A much larger clone lies one base from this, so it may be a read error. The chain is built from TRBV7-6 and TRBJ2-5; 8 positions match TRBD2. Germline V gene lookup returns CDR1 SGHVS and CDR2 FNYEAQ. This CDR3 is 15 amino acids long. CDR3 protein: CASSSLGLGEETQHF. The CDR3 DNA reads as TGTGCCAGCAGCTCCCTGGGACTAGGGGAAGAGACCCAGCACTTC.

Notes on this clonotype: A read error may explain this, as a much larger clone is one base away. The V gene is TRBV20-1, the J gene TRBJ2-7; D uncertain. Germline V CDR1 and CDR2: DFQATT, SNEGSKA (reference sequence). This CDR3 has 11 amino acids. CDR3 in DNA: TGCAGTGCTAGGAAGGGTTACGAGCAGTCCTTC. It is translated as CSARKGYEQSF.

This chain connects TRBV11-3 to TRBJ2-1, with D possibly being TRBD1 or TRBD2 (5 bases each). CDR1 SGHNT and CDR2 YENEEA come from the germline V gene. V lost 5 bases and J 9 bases, leaving 14 bases between the germline ends. The CDR3 extends over 13 amino acids. The CDR3 coding sequence is TGTGCCAGCAGCCTCGGGACGACCACTGAGCAGTTCTTC. Amino acid sequence: CASSLGTTTEQFF.

This clonotype was recorded a few times. This chain connects TRBV12-3 or TRBV12-4 to TRBJ1-1, with a weak D call TRBD1 (6 bases). This CDR3 region has 13 residues. Trimming cost V 5 bases and J 11 bases, with 18 bases left between them. The CDR3 DNA reads TGTGCCAGCAGTCCAGGACAGAAGTATAGGGCTTTCTTT. This encodes CASSPGQKYRAFF.

This clonotype was seen at least ten times. The CDR3 reads CASSLPQTSRANEQFF. CDR3 sequence (DNA): TGTGCCAGCAGCTTACCTCAGACTAGCAGGGCCAATGAGCAGTTCTTC. This sequence joins TRBV7-9 and TRBJ2-1; 7 nucleotides match TRBD2. The junction had 10 bases not matched to a gene; V was cut back by 2 bases and J by 6 bases. Germline assignment: CDR1 SEHNR and CDR2 FQNEAQ (reference sequence). The CDR3 runs to 16 residues.

As for this clonotype: A junction end diverges from the germline sequence, so it may reflect a read error. The rearrangement uses TRBV7-2 and TRBJ2-5; D possibly uses TRBD1 or TRBD2 (5 bases each). The germline V gene encodes CDR1 SGHTA and CDR2 FQGNSA. The CDR3 has 11 amino acids. CDR3 sequence: CASSSSGTQRF. For the CDR3, the DNA is TGTGCCAGCAGCTCCTCAGGGACCCAGCGCTTC. Using reference TRBV7-2 and TRBJ2-5 for the parts outside the CDR3, the full variable domain is GAGVSQSPSNKVTEKGKDVELRCDPISGHTALYWYRQSLGQGLEFLIYFQGNSAPDKSGLPSDRFSAERTGGSVSTLTIQRTQQEDSAVYLCASSSSGTQRFGPGTRLLVL.

The chain uses TRBV29-1 and TRBJ2-3, with D perhaps TRBD1 or TRBD2 (5 bases each). Germline CDR1 SQVTM, CDR2 ANQGSEA. The CDR3 loop spans 12 amino acids. Trimming shortened V by 6 bases and J by 5 bases, and 12 bases separated the two germline ends. The CDR3 loop is CSVYGTRDTQYF. DNA for the CDR3: TGCAGCGTATACGGGACCAGAGATACGCAGTATTTT.

The table lists this clonotype with many counts. This chain uses TRBV2 with TRBJ2-2, with 10 bases aligning to TRBD1. The CDR3 length is 17 residues. Germline V gives CDR1 SNHLY, CDR2 FYNNEI. With 6 bases clipped from V and 3 bases from J, the junction kept 10 bases outside the gene matches. The CDR3 DNA reads as TGTGCCAGCAGAGGGACAGGGGAGTATGGGGACACCGGGGAGCTGTTTTTT. This codes for CASRGTGEYGDTGELFF.

This clonotype was detected ten times or more. The chain couples TRBV4-2 to TRBJ1-3; TRBD1 might be the D (5 bases). The length of the CDR3 is 17 residues. From germline, CDR1 is LGHNA and CDR2 YNFKEQ. V was cut by 0 bases and J by 2 bases, with 14 bases left in between. The CDR3 sequence is CASSQDGGLRAGNTIYF. The CDR3, as DNA: TGTGCCAGCAGCCAAGATGGGGGACTTAGGGCTGGAAACACCATATATTTT.

The gene calls are TRBV15 and TRBJ2-5; D might be TRBD2 (6 bases). Germline CDR1 LNHNV, CDR2 YYDKDF (reference sequence). With 3 bases removed from V and 1 base from J, the gap between germline ends came to 15 bases. The CDR3 sequence is 16 residues long. This chain's CDR3 is CATSSASGGVQETQYF. CDR3 nucleotide sequence: TGTGCCACCAGCAGTGCCAGCGGCGGGGTCCAAGAGACCCAGTACTTC.

This clonotype was observed a handful of times. A much larger clone lies a single base off, so this may be a read error. V is TRBV6-2 or TRBV6-3 and J is TRBJ1-3; D is unresolved. Per the germline V gene, CDR1 is MNHEY and CDR2 is SVGEGT. This CDR3 has 15 amino acids. In nucleotides, the CDR3 is TGTGCCAGCAGTCACTCCGAGTTGGCTGGAAACACCATATATTTT. Translated, it gives CASSHSELAGNTIYF.

This clonotype was seen at least ten times. At one end, the junction sequence differs from germline, possibly due to a read error. The gene calls are TRBV5-1 and TRBJ2-2; D not resolved. This CDR3 comprises 13 residues. The germline V gene has CDR1 SGHRS and CDR2 YFSETQ. The CDR3 coding sequence is TGTGCCAGCAGTTTAGGCAACACCGGGGAGCTGTTTTTT. It is translated as CASSLGNTGELFF.